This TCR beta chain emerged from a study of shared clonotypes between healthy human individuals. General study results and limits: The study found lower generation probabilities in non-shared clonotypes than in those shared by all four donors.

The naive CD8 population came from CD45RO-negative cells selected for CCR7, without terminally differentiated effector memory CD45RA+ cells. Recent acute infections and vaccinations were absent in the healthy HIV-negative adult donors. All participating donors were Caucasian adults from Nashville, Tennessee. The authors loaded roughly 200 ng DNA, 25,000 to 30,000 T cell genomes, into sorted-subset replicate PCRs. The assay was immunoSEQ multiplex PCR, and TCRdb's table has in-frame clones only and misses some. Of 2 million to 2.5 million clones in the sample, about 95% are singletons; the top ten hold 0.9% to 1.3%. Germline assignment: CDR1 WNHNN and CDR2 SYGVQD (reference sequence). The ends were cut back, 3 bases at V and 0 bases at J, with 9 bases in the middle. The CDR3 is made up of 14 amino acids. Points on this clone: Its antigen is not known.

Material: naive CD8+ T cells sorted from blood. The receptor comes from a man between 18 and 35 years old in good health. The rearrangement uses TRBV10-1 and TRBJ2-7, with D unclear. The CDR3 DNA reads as TGCGCCAGCAGTGATCCGTTTAGCTCCTACGAGCAGTACTTC. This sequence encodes CASSDPFSSYEQYF.